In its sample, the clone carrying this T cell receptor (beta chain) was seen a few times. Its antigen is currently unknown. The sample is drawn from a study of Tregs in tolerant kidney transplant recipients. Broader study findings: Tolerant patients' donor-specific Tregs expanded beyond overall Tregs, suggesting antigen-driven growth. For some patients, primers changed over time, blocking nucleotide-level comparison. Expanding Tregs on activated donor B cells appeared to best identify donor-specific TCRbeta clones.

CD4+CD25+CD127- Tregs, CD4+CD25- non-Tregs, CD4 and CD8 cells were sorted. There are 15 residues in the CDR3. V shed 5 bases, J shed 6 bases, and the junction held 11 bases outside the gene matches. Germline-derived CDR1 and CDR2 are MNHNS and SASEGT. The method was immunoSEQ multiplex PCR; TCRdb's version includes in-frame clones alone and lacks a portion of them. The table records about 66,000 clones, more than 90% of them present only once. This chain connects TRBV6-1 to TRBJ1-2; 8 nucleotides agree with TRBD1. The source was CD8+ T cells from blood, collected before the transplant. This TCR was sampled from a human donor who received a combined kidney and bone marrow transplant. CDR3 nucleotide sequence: TGTGCCAGCAGTCCCTTCGACAGGGGCGGAAATGGCTACACCTTC. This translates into CASSPFDRGGNGYTF.